These 21 T cell receptor beta chains originate from one sample sequenced in a study of STAT5B mutations in CD4+ large granular lymphocyte leukemia. Assay: immunoSEQ multiplex PCR; the TCRdb copy retains only in-frame clones and omits some. Here the sample spans tens of thousands of clones, 65% to 80% being singletons. The sequencing sample was made of CD4+ T cells from blood buffy coats. These receptors originate from a human donor in good health.

The chain is built from TRBV28 and TRBJ2-2, with D tentatively TRBD1 or TRBD2 (6 bases each). This CDR3 has 17 amino acids. V shed 7 bases and J shed 2 bases, with 20 bases lying between them. CDR1 and CDR2 (germline): MDHEN, SYDVKM. CDR3 nucleotides: TGTGCCAGCAAAACTGGGGGGACACCCAGAAACACCGGGGAGCTGTTTTTT. Translating gives CASKTGGTPRNTGELFF.

The chain joins TRBV30 to TRBJ1-5, with a weak D call TRBD1 (5 bases). Germline V gene data show CDR1 as GTSNPN and CDR2 as SVGIG (reference sequence). This CDR3 region has 13 residues. Trimming removed 0 bases from V and 4 bases from J, with 7 bases in between. DNA for the CDR3: TGTGCCTGGAGTGTCAGGGAGAATCAGCCCCAGCATTTT. Encoded protein: CAWSVRENQPQHF.

CDR3 sequence reads: CASSLDGGYTGELFF. In DNA, the CDR3 is TGCGCCAGCAGCTTGGATGGGGGCTACACCGGGGAGCTGTTTTTT. The chain recombines TRBV5-1 with TRBJ2-2; tentative D call: TRBD1 (6 bases). Trimming left V 0 bases short and J 3 bases short, with 9 bases between. Germline-derived CDR1 and CDR2 are SGHRS and YFSETQ. The CDR3 loop spans 15 amino acids.

This rearrangement joins TRBV5-6 to TRBJ2-7, with D tentatively TRBD1 or TRBD2 (5 bases each). Trimming left V 3 bases short and J 7 bases short, with 23 bases between. This CDR3 has 16 residues. Germline CDR1 SGHDT, CDR2 YYEEEE. The CDR3 region is CASSSFGTPTEWEQYF. CDR3 DNA sequence: TGTGCCAGCAGCTCGTTTGGGACCCCGACAGAGTGGGAGCAGTACTTC.

The genes are TRBV7-9 and TRBJ1-1; the D is unclear. This CDR3 comprises 13 residues. Germline V lookup: CDR1 SEHNR, CDR2 FQNEAQ (reference sequence). The V and J ends lost 5 bases and 1 base respectively, with 8 bases between them. Here the CDR3 DNA reads TGTGCCAGCAGCCGACAAGGGAACACTGAAGCTTTCTTT. Residues: CASSRQGNTEAFF.

The sample holds a few counts of this clone. The chain has TRBV4-1 and TRBJ2-3; TRBD1 matches 8 bases. The CDR3 totals 15 residues. Trimming took 3 bases from V and 2 from J; bases not matched to a gene: 4. Germline CDR1 is MGHRA and CDR2 is YSYEKL. CDR3 in DNA: TGCGCCAGCAGCCAGCCGACAGGGGCCACAGATACGCAGTATTTT. Protein: CASSQPTGATDTQYF.

The rearrangement joins TRBV7-8 to TRBJ2-1, with D unresolved. The CDR3 totals 15 residues. The V gene's germline CDR1 is SGHVS and CDR2 FQNEAQ. Trimming pared 1 base from V and 2 bases from J, leaving 9 bases between. The CDR3 sequence: CASSLGGTTYNEQFF. CDR3 in DNA: TGTGCCAGCAGCTTAGGAGGCACTACCTACAATGAGCAGTTCTTC. Together with reference TRBV7-8 and TRBJ2-1, the CDR3 gives the full variable domain: GAGVSQSPRYKVAKRGQDVALRCDPISGHVSLFWYQQALGQGPEFLTYFQNEAQLDKSGLPSDRFFAERPEGSVSTLKIQRTQQEDSAVYLCASSLGGTTYNEQFFGPGTRLTVL.

This clone was recorded a few times. The rearrangement joins TRBV5-1 to TRBJ1-4, with D uncertain. In germline, CDR1 is SGHRS, CDR2 YFSETQ. Trimming took 4 bases from V and 5 from J, leaving 9 bases between them. The CDR3 consists of 13 residues. The CDR3 DNA reads as TGCGCCAGCAGCGTCAGCCTGAATGAAAAACTGTTTTTT. This encodes CASSVSLNEKLFF.

The chain couples TRBV4-2 to TRBJ2-1; TRBD1 might be the D (5 bases). The V end lost 1 base, the J end lost 1 base, and 8 bases lay between the germline ends. The CDR3 is 15 amino acids. Germline V gives CDR1 LGHNA, CDR2 YNFKEQ. The chain's CDR3 is CASSQGGGSYNEQFF. Written as DNA, the CDR3 is TGTGCCAGCAGCCAAGGGGGCGGATCCTACAATGAGCAGTTCTTC.

This chain joins TRBV6-5 and TRBJ1-1; D gene ambiguous. Germline V gives CDR1 MNHEY, CDR2 SVGAGI. The germline V and J ends were trimmed by 4 bases and 7 bases, with 10 bases remaining between them. The CDR3 sequence is 12 residues long. As DNA, the CDR3 is TGTGCCAGCAGTTGGGTGGAGGGTGAAGCTTTCTTT. Its protein product is CASSWVEGEAFF.

This clone came up a few times. The V and J genes are TRBV4-1 and TRBJ1-1; 12 nucleotides align to TRBD1. CDR1 is MGHRA, CDR2 YSYEKL, per germline. V lost 5 bases, J lost 1 base, and 2 bases stayed unmatched. The CDR3 loop spans 15 amino acids. The CDR3 is CASSKGQGANTEAFF. DNA for the CDR3: TGCGCCAGCAGCAAGGGACAGGGGGCGAACACTGAAGCTTTCTTT.

The rearrangement links TRBV18 to TRBJ1-5; D not resolved. Germline CDR1 reads KGHSH; CDR2 reads LQKENI. Between the trimmed V and J ends, which lost 5 bases and 4 bases, there was a span of 18 bases. This CDR3 is built from 16 residues. The CDR3 bases are TGTGCCAGCTCATCACTGTCAGTCGGAGGTAATCAGCCCCAGCATTTT. This sequence encodes CASSSLSVGGNQPQHF.

This clone was seen only once. The rearrangement uses TRBV28 and TRBJ2-7; either TRBD1 or TRBD2 may fit D (6 bases each). Germline V gene lookup returns CDR1 MDHEN and CDR2 SYDVKM. This CDR3 region has 16 residues. Trimming shortened V by 7 bases and J by 3 bases, and 22 bases separated the two germline ends. The CDR3 protein is CASTYRGPGRGYEQYF. The CDR3 coding sequence is TGTGCCAGCACCTACCGGGGGCCGGGACGGGGCTACGAGCAGTACTTC.

The genes are TRBV10-2 and TRBJ2-4; D remains unclear. This CDR3 is built from 11 residues. Trimming took off 2 bases at V and 4 bases at J, with 0 bases between the two ends. Germline V lookup: CDR1 WSHSY, CDR2 SAAADI. The CDR3 sequence is CASSEKNIQYF. The CDR3 bases are TGCGCCAGCAGTGAGAAAAACATTCAGTACTTC.

This clone was recorded a few times. The V gene is TRBV19, the J gene TRBJ1-5; 8 bases line up with TRBD1. There are 15 residues in the CDR3. CDR1 and CDR2 from the germline V gene are LNHDA and SQIVND (reference sequence). V lost 4 bases and J lost 5; bases outside the gene matches: 7. In DNA, the CDR3 is TGTGCCAGTAGTACCCCGACAGGGGATTATCAGCCCCAGCATTTT. Encoded protein: CASSTPTGDYQPQHF.

The J gene is TRBJ1-3, the V gene TRBV7-2; D remains unclear. The V and J ends lost 5 bases and 1 base respectively, with 9 bases between them. Per the germline V gene, CDR1 is SGHTA and CDR2 is FQGNSA. The CDR3 spans 14 residues. CDR3 sequence reads: CASSVTVSGNTIYF. The CDR3 DNA sequence: TGTGCCAGCAGCGTAACGGTATCTGGAAACACCATATATTTT.

The CDR3 spells CASKGTYSGNTIYF. DNA for the CDR3: TGTGCCAGCAAGGGCACCTACTCTGGAAACACCATATATTTT. The chain joins TRBV27 to TRBJ1-3; unclear D gene. The germline V gene has CDR1 MNHEY and CDR2 SMNVEV (reference sequence). The CDR3 is 14 amino acids. V was trimmed by 7 bases and J by 0 bases, leaving 10 bases between them.

CDR3 in DNA: TGTGCCAGCAGTTTAGGGACAGCGGACTCTGGGGCCAACGTCCTGACTTTC. Translated: CASSLGTADSGANVLTF. This sequence joins TRBV28 and TRBJ2-6, with 7 bases lining up with TRBD1. CDR3 size: 17 residues. Germline CDR1 and CDR2: MDHEN and SYDVKM. V shed 2 bases, J shed 0 bases, and the junction held 4 bases outside the gene matches.

The chain has TRBV28 and TRBJ2-7; TRBD2 aligns across 7 bases. The length of the CDR3 is 14 residues. V was pared by 2 bases and J by 5 bases, with 6 bases of the junction left unmatched. Germline V gene lookup returns CDR1 MDHEN and CDR2 SYDVKM. The CDR3 DNA reads as TGTGCCAGCAGTTTAGGGGGGGGGTTCAACGAGCAGTACTTC. Translated, it gives CASSLGGGFNEQYF.

J is TRBJ2-5 and V is TRBV28; weak D call: TRBD2 (6 bases). In germline, CDR1 is MDHEN, CDR2 SYDVKM. The CDR3 has 17 amino acids. V was cut by 5 bases and J by 3 bases, with 22 bases left in between. The CDR3 DNA reads TGTGCCAGCAGTCCAACTCCCATGGTCGGGAGAGAAGAGACCCAGTACTTC. Its protein product is CASSPTPMVGREETQYF. The complete variable domain, with remaining parts taken from reference TRBV28 and TRBJ2-5, reads DVKVTQSSRYLVKRTGEKVFLECVQDMDHENMFWYRQDPGLGLRLIYFSYDVKMKEKGDIPEGYSVSREKKERFSLILESASTNQTSMYLCASSPTPMVGREETQYFGPGTRLLVL.

J is TRBJ1-5 and V is TRBV6-6, with 9 nucleotides matching TRBD1. CDR1 and CDR2 (germline): MNHNY, SVGAGI (reference sequence). The junction had 7 bases not matched to a gene; V was cut back by 6 bases and J by 1 base. The CDR3 runs 16 residues. CDR3 sequence (DNA): TGTGCCAGCAGCTACACGGGACAGGGAAGCAATCAGCCCCAGCATTTT. As protein: CASSYTGQGSNQPQHF.